This T cell receptor (beta chain) is drawn from a study of neurological immune-mediated disorders. The time point denotes: longitudinal time-point 2. Using its own MiXCR run on the 5' RACE reads, TCRdb lists one record per CDR3 protein. The profile shows some 80,000 distinct CDR3 sequences, 5.8% of them singletons. This clonotype has more than one count but fewer than ten. The antigen remains unidentified. Study results and limitations: Sharing of CDR3 amino acid sequences among expanded clones across subjects was absent, suggesting private repertoires in all groups.

The V and J ends lost 4 bases and 3 bases respectively, with 25 bases between them. The CDR3 consists of 19 residues. Germline CDR1 is SGHNT and CDR2 is YENEEA. V and J are TRBV11-3 and TRBJ2-1; either TRBD1 or TRBD2 may supply D (5 bases each). The specimen sequenced was PBMCs. The receptor comes from a woman between 55 and 75 years old with multiple sclerosis. The CDR3 DNA is TGTGCCAGCAGCTGCAGGGAAGGGAGTGGCCTTCGGTTCTACAATGAGCAGTTCTTC. It yields the protein CASSCREGSGLRFYNEQFF. Full variable domain (remainder filled in from reference TRBV11-3 and TRBJ2-1): EAGVVQSPRYKIIEKKQPVAFWCNPISGHNTLYWYLQNLGQGPELLIRYENEEAVDDSQLPKDRFSAERLKGVDSTLKIQPAELGDSAVYLCASSCREGSGLRFYNEQFFGPGTRLTVL.